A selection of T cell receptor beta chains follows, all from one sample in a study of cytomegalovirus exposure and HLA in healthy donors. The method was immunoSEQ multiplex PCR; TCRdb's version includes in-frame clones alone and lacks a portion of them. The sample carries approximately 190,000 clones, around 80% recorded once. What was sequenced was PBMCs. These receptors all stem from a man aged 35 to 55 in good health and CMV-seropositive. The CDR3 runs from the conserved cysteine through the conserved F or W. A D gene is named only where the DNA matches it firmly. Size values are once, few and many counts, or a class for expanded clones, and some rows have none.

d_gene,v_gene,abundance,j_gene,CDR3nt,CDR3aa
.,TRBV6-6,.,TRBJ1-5,TGTGCCAGCAGTTACCCCTGGCATTTT,CASSYPWHF
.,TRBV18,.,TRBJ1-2,TGTGCCAGCTCACCACCGGGAGGAGTCTATGGCTACACCTTC,CASSPPGGVYGYTF
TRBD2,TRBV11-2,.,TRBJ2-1,TGTGCCAGCAGCCTCGGGAGGGCCTTCATCTATGAGCAGTTCTTC,CASSLGRAFIYEQFF
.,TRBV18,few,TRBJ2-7,TGTGCCAGCTCTCCCAACAGGGTAGGAATCACCTACGAGCAGTACTTC,CASSPNRVGITYEQYF
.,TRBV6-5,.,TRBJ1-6,TGTGCCAGCAGTGAACCGGGACTGACTTCACCCCTCCACTTT,CASSEPGLTSPLHF
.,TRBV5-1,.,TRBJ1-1,TGCGCCAGCAGCTTGGGGAGTGCAGGGTACACTGAAGCTTTCTTT,CASSLGSAGYTEAFF
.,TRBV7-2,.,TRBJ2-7,TGTGCCAGCAGCCTACCGCTGACTGGCGGCAACTCCTACGAGCAGTACTTC,CASSLPLTGGNSYEQYF
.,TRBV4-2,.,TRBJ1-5,TGTGCCAGCAGCCAAGAAAGGGGGACCCTTAGCAATCAGCCCCAGCATTTT,CASSQERGTLSNQPQHF
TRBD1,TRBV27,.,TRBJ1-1,TGTGCCAGCAGTTTGCTCCGACAGGGGGCTGAAGCTTTCTTT,CASSLLRQGAEAFF
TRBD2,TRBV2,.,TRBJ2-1,TGTGCCAGCAGTGATCCCGGGGGCCTAGCGGGGGGAGGTGAGCAGTTCTTC,CASSDPGGLAGGGEQFF
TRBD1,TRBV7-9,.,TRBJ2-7,TGTGCCAGCAGCTTAGGGGACAGGGGCGAGCAGTACTTC,CASSLGDRGEQYF
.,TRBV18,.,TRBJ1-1,TGTGCCAGCTCACCAGGGGGGTTCTCGAACACTGAAGCTTTCTTT,CASSPGGFSNTEAFF
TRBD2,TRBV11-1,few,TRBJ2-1,TGTGCCAGCACCCACCGCAGACTAGGCGGGGGGGATGAGCAGTTCTTC,CASTHRRLGGGDEQFF
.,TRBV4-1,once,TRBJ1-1,TGCGCCAGCAGCCAAGCTGACCGGGGGGGTGAAGCTTTCTTT,CASSQADRGGEAFF
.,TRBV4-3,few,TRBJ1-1,TGCGCCAGCAGCCAAACAGTGGCCACTGAAGCTTTCTTT,CASSQTVATEAFF
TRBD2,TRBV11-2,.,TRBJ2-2,TGTGCCAGCAGCTTAGGCCGCGGGAGGTCGAACACCGGGGAGCTGTTTTTT,CASSLGRGRSNTGELFF
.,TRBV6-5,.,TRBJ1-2,TGTGCCAGCAGGGCAGGGGAGCGGGGCTACACCTTC,CASRAGERGYTF
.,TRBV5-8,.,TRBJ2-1,TGTGCCAGCAGCTTGACCAAGACGCACCTGGGGCGTTACAATGAGCAGTTCTTC,CASSLTKTHLGRYNEQFF
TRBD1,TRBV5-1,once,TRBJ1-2,TGCGCCAGCAGCTTGGGGCCGGGACAGTCCTTTAGGGGCTACACCTTC,CASSLGPGQSFRGYTF
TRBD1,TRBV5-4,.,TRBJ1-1,TGTGCCAGCAGCTGGGGTCAGGGGGACACTGAAGCTTTCTTT,CASSWGQGDTEAFF
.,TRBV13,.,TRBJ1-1,TGTGCCAGCAGCCGACGGCACGGAGTAAACACTGAAGCTTTCTTT,CASSRRHGVNTEAFF
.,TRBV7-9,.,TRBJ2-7,TGTGCCAGCAGCTTATACGCTAGGGGAGGATACGAGCAGTACTTC,CASSLYARGGYEQYF
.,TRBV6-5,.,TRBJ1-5,TGTGCCAGCAGCGGAGGGTTCGGCAATCAGCCCCAGCATTTT,CASSGGFGNQPQHF
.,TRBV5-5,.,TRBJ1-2,TGTGCCAGCAGCTTGGTACAGACATTGTATGGCTACACCTTC,CASSLVQTLYGYTF
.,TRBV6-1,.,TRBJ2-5,TGTGCCAGCAGTGAAGGGGCAGGGGCGGAGGAGACCCAGTACTTC,CASSEGAGAEETQYF
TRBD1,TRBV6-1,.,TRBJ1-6,TGTGCCACCAATCCATCTCGGGACAGGGGAGACTTT,CATNPSRDRGDF
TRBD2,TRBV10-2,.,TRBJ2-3,TGCGCCAGCGGACGTAGAGGGGTAGCGGGAGGAGGAGGGCGCACAGATACGCAGTATTTT,CASGRRGVAGGGGRTDTQYF
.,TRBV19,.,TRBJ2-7,TGTGCCAGTAACCCCGGCTACGGGGCCTACGAGCAGTACTTC,CASNPGYGAYEQYF
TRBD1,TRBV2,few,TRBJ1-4,TGTGCCAGCAGGGGCAGGACAGGGGTGTACGAAAAACTGTTTTTT,CASRGRTGVYEKLFF
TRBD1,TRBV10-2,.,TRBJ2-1,TGCGCCAGCAGTGACCCCAGGGGGCTAGCCCCTGAGTTCTTC,CASSDPRGLAPEFF
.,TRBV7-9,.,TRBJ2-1,TGTGCCAGCAGCTTAGCGGGGGCAGGTGAGCAGTTCTTC,CASSLAGAGEQFF
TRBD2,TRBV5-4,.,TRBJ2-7,TGTGCCAGCACCGATCGCGGGGGGACCTACGAGCAGTACTTC,CASTDRGGTYEQYF
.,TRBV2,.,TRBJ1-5,TGTGCCAGCAGAACAGCAGGGGCGAATCAGCCCCAGCATTTT,CASRTAGANQPQHF
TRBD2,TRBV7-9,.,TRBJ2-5,TGTGCCAGCAGCTTAGCTCGGGCTAGCGGAACTAGTATCCAAGAGACCCAGTACTTC,CASSLARASGTSIQETQYF
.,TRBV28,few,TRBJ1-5,TGTGCCAGCAGTTCCACCGGTTCCAATCAGCCCCAGCATTTT,CASSSTGSNQPQHF
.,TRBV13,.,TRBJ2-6,TGTGCCAGCAGCTTGGGGGGTACTGGGGCCAACGTCCTGACTTTC,CASSLGGTGANVLTF
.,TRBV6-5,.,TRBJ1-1,TGTGCCAGCAGTTACTCGACAGCCGAAGCTTTCTTT,CASSYSTAEAFF
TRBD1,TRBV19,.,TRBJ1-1,TGTGCCAGTAGTATATGGGGTGGGGGACAGGGAACCGTGAACACTGAAGCTTTCTTT,CASSIWGGGQGTVNTEAFF
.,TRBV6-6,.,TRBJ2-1,TGTGCCAGCAGTTACGTGTCAGGAGGCCCCAATTGGCAGTTCTTC,CASSYVSGGPNWQFF
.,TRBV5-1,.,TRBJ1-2,TGCGCCAGCAGCTTGGAGAGTAATGGCTACACCTTC,CASSLESNGYTF
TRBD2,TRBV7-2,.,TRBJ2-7,TGTGCCAGCAGCCTTAGCGGGAGCCAACTCGAGCAGTACTTC,CASSLSGSQLEQYF
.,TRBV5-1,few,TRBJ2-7,TGCGCCAGCAGCTTACAGGGTTCCGAGCAGTACTTC,CASSLQGSEQYF
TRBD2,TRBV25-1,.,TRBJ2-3,TGTGCCAGCTCTAGCGGGATAAAAGATACGCAGTATTTT,CASSSGIKDTQYF
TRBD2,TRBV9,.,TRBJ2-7,TGTGCCAGCAGCGGGGGAGCGGGAGGGAGCTACGAGCAGTACTTC,CASSGGAGGSYEQYF
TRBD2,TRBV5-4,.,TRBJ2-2,TGTGCCAGCAGCCCGACTAGCGGGAGTAGAGGCGGGGAGCTGTTTTTT,CASSPTSGSRGGELFF
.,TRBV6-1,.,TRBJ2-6,TGTGCCAGCAGTCCCCATTCTGGGGCCAACGGCCTGACTTTC,CASSPHSGANGLTF
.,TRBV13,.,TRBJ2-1,TGTGCCAGCAGCTTAGGAGGGGGTGGGGCCTACAATGAGCAGTTCTTC,CASSLGGGGAYNEQFF
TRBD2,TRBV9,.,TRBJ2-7,TGTGCCAGTCTACTCACAGCGGGACCCAGGAGCTCCTACGAGCAGTACTTC,CASLLTAGPRSSYEQYF
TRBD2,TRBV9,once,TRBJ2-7,TGTGCCAGCAGCGTCTCCGGGACTAGCGGTTACGGGCAGTACTTC,CASSVSGTSGYGQYF
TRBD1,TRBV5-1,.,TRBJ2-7,TGCGCCAGCAGCTTGCTCCTCCGGGACAGGAAGGACTACGAGCAGTACTTC,CASSLLLRDRKDYEQYF
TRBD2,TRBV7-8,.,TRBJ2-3,TGTGCCAGCAGCCCCGACGGGGGGATCACAGATACGCAGTATTTT,CASSPDGGITDTQYF
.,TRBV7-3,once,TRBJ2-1,TGTGCCAGCAGCTTGCGACAGCTCAGCGAGCAGTTCTTC,CASSLRQLSEQFF
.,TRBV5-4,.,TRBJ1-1,TGTGCCAGCAGCTTGGGGCAGACTAACACTGAAGCTTTCTTT,CASSLGQTNTEAFF
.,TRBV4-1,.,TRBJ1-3,TGCGCCAGCAGCCAAGATCCGGGGGAGGGCAGAAACACCATATATTTT,CASSQDPGEGRNTIYF
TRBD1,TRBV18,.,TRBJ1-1,TGTGCCAGCTCAGGGACAGGGGGAGACACTGAAGCTTTCTTT,CASSGTGGDTEAFF
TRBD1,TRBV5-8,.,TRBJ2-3,TGTGCCAGCAGCCTACGGACAGGGGGGGCAGATACGCAGTATTTT,CASSLRTGGADTQYF